This T cell receptor (beta chain) appears in the sequencing data of a study of shared clonotypes between healthy human individuals. Study observations and caveats: Among donors, the sharing of clonotypes was expected to be influenced by sequencing depth. Having only a few donors restricted how much genetic and exposure-history diversity was captured. Only blood was sampled, and tissue TCR repertoires likely differ from blood ones.

Deep was the level at which the assay was run. Using immunoSEQ multiplex PCR, the repertoire was profiled, and TCRdb retains in-frame clones only, with some absent. The sample records some 470,000 clones, over 65% being singletons. Trimming shortened V by 3 bases and J by 5 bases, and 13 bases separated the two germline ends. Looked up from germline, CDR1 is MNHNY and CDR2 is SVGAGI (reference sequence). This CDR3 is 14 amino acids long. Note on this clone: Its antigen remains unidentified.

The TCR was taken from a woman aged 40-49 years in good health. Some clones in this sample may be carry-over from other donors' samples. The sequencing sample was made of PBMCs. The chain couples TRBV6-6 to TRBJ1-1; possible D gene TRBD1, 6 bases. CDR3 nucleotide sequence: TGTGCCAGCAGTTATTCTACAGGACAGACTGAAGCTTTCTTT. This sequence encodes CASSYSTGQTEAFF.